This T cell receptor beta chain came from a study of cytomegalovirus exposure and HLA in healthy donors. Overall study results and limits: Productive rates of about 90% or about 30% were seen for most TCR beta V segments in an earlier analysis. Some V segments (TRBV6-2 and TRBV6-3 among them) were excluded as indistinguishable.

CDR1 is MDHEN, CDR2 SYDVKM, per germline. Germline trimming cut 10 bases from V and 5 bases from J; bases unmatched to any gene: 7. The CDR3 is 13 residues long. For this clone: Its matching antigen is unknown.

The PCR ran on 60 Vbeta and 13 Jbeta primers. Per the study methods: There were around 80 million unique TCR beta chains by a later count, and around 10 million of them were shared. Clones were sequenced by immunoSEQ multiplex PCR, and TCRdb holds only the in-frame ones, with some missing. The DNA was the basis for D and trimming; V, J and clone size are from that table. Of approximately 200,000 clones listed, around 78% are singletons. This chain links TRBV28 with TRBJ2-3; TRBD2 agrees at 9 bases. Sequencing used PBMCs. This TCR was sampled from a man aged 25-45 years in good health and CMV-seronegative. CDR3 region: CAIEREVGDTQYF. For the CDR3, the DNA is TGTGCCATCGAGCGGGAGGTTGGAGATACGCAGTATTTT.